These 27 T cell receptor beta chains originate from one sample sequenced in a study of control samples from healthy donors and cancer patients. Produced via immunoSEQ multiplex PCR; TCRdb's table is partial and in-frame only. The sample lists 70,000 to 100,000 clones, roughly 89% occurring once. The sequenced sample was blood. The receptor source for this set is a man aged 45 to 65 in good health.

The V gene is TRBV24-1, the J gene TRBJ1-4, with TRBD1 as a possible D gene (6 bases). V was shortened by 5 bases and J by 11 bases, with 11 bases between the two germline ends. There are 12 residues in the CDR3. The germline V gene has CDR1 KGHDR and CDR2 SFDVKD. The CDR3 sequence: CATSALTGKLFF. The CDR3 DNA reads TGTGCCACCAGTGCCCTTACAGGGAAACTGTTTTTT.

This chain connects TRBV14 to TRBJ1-2, with D tentatively TRBD1 (5 bases). The CDR3 has 14 residues. Trimming shortened V by 3 bases and J by 3 bases, and 11 bases separated the two germline ends. Germline V gene sequence: CDR1 SGHDN, CDR2 FVKESK. This chain's CDR3 is CASSQMGGYYGYTF. DNA for the CDR3: TGTGCCAGCAGCCAGATGGGGGGGTACTATGGCTACACCTTC.

This sequence joins TRBV24-1 and TRBJ2-3; 7 nucleotides line up with TRBD1. The CDR3 has 15 residues. V dropped 5 bases and J dropped 2; count of bases not matched to a gene: 6. From germline, CDR1 is KGHDR and CDR2 SFDVKD. The CDR3 nucleotides read TGTGCCACCAGTGTCTGGCAGGGGGACACAGATACGCAGTATTTT. Amino acids: CATSVWQGDTDTQYF.

V usage is TRBV6-6 and J usage is TRBJ2-7; D gene unclear. Germline V lookup: CDR1 MNHNY, CDR2 SVGAGI (reference sequence). The V end was cut by 6 bases, the J end by 4 bases, with 7 bases between. The CDR3 length is 11 residues. This CDR3 reads CASRTDYEQYF. The CDR3 region has the DNA TGTGCCAGCAGGACTGATTACGAGCAGTACTTC.

V gene TRBV6-5 combines with J gene TRBJ1-2, with 8 bases fitting TRBD1. This CDR3 spans 14 amino acids. V lost 8 bases to trimming and J lost 7 bases; unmatched junction nucleotides: 12. The germline V gene encodes CDR1 MNHEY and CDR2 SVGAGI. The chain's CDR3 is CASGQGSIGGGYTF. The CDR3 DNA sequence: TGTGCCAGCGGACAGGGTTCGATAGGCGGTGGCTACACCTTC.

The chain employs TRBV21-1 and TRBJ1-4; whether TRBD1, the table's D call, matches the DNA was not checked. TRBV21-1 is a documented pseudogene. This CDR3 is built from 15 residues. The CDR3 DNA reads TGTGCCAGCAGCAATGCAGGTCGAACTAATGAAAAACTGTTTTTT. As protein: CASSNAGRTNEKLFF.

The genes are TRBV7-9 and TRBJ2-7; possibly TRBD1 for D (5 bases). Germline-derived CDR1 and CDR2 are SEHNR and FQNEAQ (reference sequence). This CDR3 has 13 residues. V was pared by 5 bases and J by 1 base, with 9 bases between. The CDR3 loop is CASSTQGSYEQYF. The CDR3 coding sequence is TGTGCCAGCAGCACCCAGGGTTCCTACGAGCAGTACTTC. Full variable domain (outside the CDR3, taken from reference TRBV7-9 and TRBJ2-7): DTGVSQNPRHKITKRGQNVTFRCDPISEHNRLYWYRQTLGQGPEFLTYFQNEAQLEKSRLLSDRFSAERPKGSFSTLEIQRTEQGDSAMYLCASSTQGSYEQYFGPGTRLTVT.

This sequence joins TRBV27 and TRBJ1-4; 8 bases match TRBD1. Germline lookup yields CDR1 MNHEY and CDR2 SMNVEV (reference sequence). The CDR3 length is 15 residues. With 6 bases clipped from V and 6 bases from J, the junction kept 9 bases outside the gene matches. CDR3 sequence (DNA): TGTGCCAGCAGAGCCTCAGGGGGCGCCTATGAAAAACTGTTTTTT. This encodes CASRASGGAYEKLFF.

V is TRBV7-7 and J is TRBJ2-7; TRBD1 aligns across 7 bases. Germline lookup yields CDR1 SSHAT and CDR2 FNYEAQ (reference sequence). There are 14 residues in the CDR3. Unmatched junction bases numbered 4, after V lost 5 bases and J lost 0 bases. The CDR3 region has the DNA TGTGCCAGCAGCCCCGCAGGGGGCTCCTACGAGCAGTACTTC. Its protein product is CASSPAGGSYEQYF.

This chain uses TRBV4-1 with TRBJ2-3, with 8 bases aligning to TRBD2. This CDR3 spans 14 amino acids. Germline V gene data show CDR1 as MGHRA and CDR2 as YSYEKL. The CDR3 reads CATKRGGSTDTQYF. The CDR3 DNA follows: TGCGCTACCAAACGGGGGGGGAGCACAGATACGCAGTATTTT.

The chain combines TRBV6-5 with TRBJ1-2; no reliable D call. The V gene lost 8 bases and the J gene lost 5 bases, with 12 bases spanning the gap. The germline V gene has CDR1 MNHEY and CDR2 SVGAGI. The CDR3 has 12 amino acids. CDR3 amino acids: CASSRAGYGYTF. CDR3 nucleotides: TGTGCCAGCTCAAGGGCCGGGTATGGCTACACCTTC.

The chain joins TRBV15 to TRBJ1-6, with 7 bases lining up with TRBD1. V shed 0 bases and J 7 bases; nucleotides not matched to a gene: 3. CDR3 size: 15 residues. Germline V lookup: CDR1 LNHNV, CDR2 YYDKDF (reference sequence). The CDR3 sequence is CATSREGQSNSPLHF. In DNA form, the CDR3 reads TGTGCCACCAGCAGAGAGGGACAGAGCAATTCACCCCTCCACTTT.

This CDR3 reads CASSLGSMNTEAFF. CDR3 DNA: TGTGCCAGCAGTTTGGGGTCTATGAACACTGAAGCTTTCTTT. The chain combines TRBV27 with TRBJ1-1; D remains unclear. Germline V gene lookup returns CDR1 MNHEY and CDR2 SMNVEV (reference sequence). V lost 3 bases and J 0 bases, leaving 8 bases between the germline ends. The CDR3 totals 14 residues.

V and J are TRBV6-5 and TRBJ1-2; 8 bases line up with TRBD1. V lost 7 bases and J lost 3; bases outside the gene matches: 1. CDR1 and CDR2 from the germline V gene are MNHEY and SVGAGI. CDR3 length: 12 residues. Here the CDR3 reads CASKDRDYGYTF. CDR3 bases: TGTGCCAGCAAGGACAGGGACTATGGCTACACCTTC.

The chain uses TRBV19 and TRBJ1-2; D unclear. The CDR3 has 13 residues. Trimming removed 3 bases from V and 2 bases from J, with 7 bases in between. Per the germline V gene, CDR1 is LNHDA and CDR2 is SQIVND (reference sequence). The CDR3 reads CASSIARNYGYTF. For the CDR3, the DNA is TGTGCCAGTAGTATCGCTCGGAACTATGGCTACACCTTC.

This clone was observed a single time. The rearrangement uses TRBV6-5 and TRBJ2-2; the D is unclear. Germline CDR1 and CDR2: MNHEY and SVGAGI. The CDR3 is 11 amino acids. The V and J ends lost 11 bases and 1 base respectively, with 5 bases between them. This CDR3 reads CASRNTGELFF. As DNA, the CDR3 is TGTGCCTCAAGGAACACCGGGGAGCTGTTTTTT.

V and J are TRBV12-3 or TRBV12-4 and TRBJ1-5; D gene unclear. Trimming took off 3 bases at V and 9 bases at J, with 12 bases between the two ends. The length of the CDR3 is 13 residues. CDR3 loop: CASSLEGLRPQHF. The CDR3 DNA follows: TGTGCCAGCAGTTTGGAGGGCCTCAGGCCCCAGCATTTT.

The chain recombines TRBV5-6 with TRBJ2-3, with D uncertain. V was clipped by 0 bases and J by 2 bases, with 4 bases between them. The germline V gene has CDR1 SGHDT and CDR2 YYEEEE. The CDR3 consists of 13 residues. The CDR3 spells CASSLGPTDTQYF. CDR3 DNA: TGTGCCAGCAGCTTGGGACCCACAGATACGCAGTATTTT.

The rearrangement links TRBV18 to TRBJ1-2; 9 bases match TRBD1. Losses at the gene ends were 6 bases for V and 1 base for J; bases not matched to a gene: 15. CDR1 is KGHSH and CDR2 is LQKENI in the germline V gene. The CDR3 has 18 amino acids. In DNA form, the CDR3 reads TGTGCCAGCTCCCACAGGGGACAGGGTTTCGGAAGTAACTATGGCTACACCTTC. It is translated as CASSHRGQGFGSNYGYTF.

The chain joins TRBV20-1 to TRBJ2-4, with unresolved D. V was clipped by 3 bases and J by 0 bases, with 9 bases between them. The CDR3 runs 14 residues. The germline V gene encodes CDR1 DFQATT and CDR2 SNEGSKA (reference sequence). The CDR3 loop is CSASIALAKNIQYF. Written as DNA, the CDR3 is TGCAGTGCTAGTATTGCTCTAGCCAAAAACATTCAGTACTTC.

The V gene is TRBV7-2, the J gene TRBJ2-3, with D uncertain. This CDR3 is built from 14 residues. Per germline, CDR1 SGHTA and CDR2 FQGNSA. Trimming took 3 bases from V and 1 from J, leaving 8 bases between them. DNA of the CDR3: TGTGCCAGCAGCTTTTTTCGCGGCACAGATACGCAGTATTTT. Translating gives CASSFFRGTDTQYF.

The V gene is TRBV30, the J gene TRBJ1-5; D is perhaps TRBD1 (5 bases). Germline CDR1 reads GTSNPN; CDR2 reads SVGIG (reference sequence). The CDR3 sequence is 15 residues long. With 0 bases removed from V and 3 bases from J, the gap between germline ends came to 12 bases. CDR3 sequence: CAWSVQRGPNQPQHF. DNA for the CDR3: TGTGCCTGGAGTGTACAGAGGGGACCCAATCAGCCCCAGCATTTT.

This sequence joins TRBV11-2 and TRBJ1-4; 7 bases align to TRBD1. V gave up 2 bases and J gave up 5 bases; unmatched junction bases: 11. The CDR3 loop spans 17 amino acids. The germline V gene encodes CDR1 SGHAT and CDR2 FQNNGV. CDR3 residues: CASSLLGTAALNEKLFF. DNA for the CDR3: TGTGCCAGCAGCTTATTAGGGACAGCGGCGCTAAATGAAAAACTGTTTTTT.

The V gene is TRBV7-2, the J gene TRBJ2-5; D is unresolved. V was clipped by 1 base and J by 5 bases, with 8 bases between them. CDR3 length equals 13 residues. Germline V gene lookup returns CDR1 SGHTA and CDR2 FQGNSA. In DNA form, the CDR3 reads TGTGCCAGCAGCTTAGTTACTGGGGAGACCCAGTACTTC. It codes for CASSLVTGETQYF.

The gene calls are TRBV29-1 and TRBJ1-5; D may be TRBD1 (5 bases). CDR3 length: 12 amino acids. V lost 4 bases, J lost 5 bases, and 9 bases lay in between. Germline V gives CDR1 SQVTM, CDR2 ANQGSEA. CDR3 amino acids: CSVGVRDQPQHF. The CDR3 DNA follows: TGCAGCGTTGGGGTCAGGGATCAGCCCCAGCATTTT.

V is TRBV19 and J is TRBJ2-5, with D hard to call. The V end lost 4 bases, the J end lost 5 bases, and 11 bases lay between the germline ends. Germline values: CDR1 LNHDA, CDR2 SQIVND (reference sequence). The CDR3 runs to 13 residues. This CDR3 reads CASSTRRAETQYF. The CDR3 DNA follows: TGTGCCAGTAGTACCAGACGGGCGGAGACCCAGTACTTC.

The genes are TRBV7-2 and TRBJ2-5, with 8 bases identical to TRBD1. The V and J ends lost 1 base and 5 bases, in that order; junction bases with no gene match: 3. This CDR3 is built from 14 residues. CDR1 is SGHTA and CDR2 is FQGNSA in the germline V gene. CDR3 residues: CASSLGRQGETQYF. The CDR3 DNA reads TGTGCCAGCAGCTTAGGAAGACAGGGGGAGACCCAGTACTTC.